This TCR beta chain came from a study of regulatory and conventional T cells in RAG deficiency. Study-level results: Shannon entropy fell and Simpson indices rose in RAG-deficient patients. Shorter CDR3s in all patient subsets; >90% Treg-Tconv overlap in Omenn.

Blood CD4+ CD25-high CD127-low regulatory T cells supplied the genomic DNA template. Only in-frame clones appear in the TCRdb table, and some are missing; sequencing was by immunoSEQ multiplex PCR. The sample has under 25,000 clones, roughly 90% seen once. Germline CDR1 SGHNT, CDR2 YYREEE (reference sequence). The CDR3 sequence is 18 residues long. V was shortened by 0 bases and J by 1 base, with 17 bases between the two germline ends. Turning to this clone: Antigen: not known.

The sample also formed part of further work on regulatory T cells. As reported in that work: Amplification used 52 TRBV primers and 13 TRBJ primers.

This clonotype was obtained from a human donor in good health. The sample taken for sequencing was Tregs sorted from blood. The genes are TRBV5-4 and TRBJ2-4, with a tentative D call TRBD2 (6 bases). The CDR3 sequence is CASSLGVGGKGAKNIQYF. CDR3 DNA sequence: TGTGCCAGCAGCTTGGGGGTAGGAGGGAAAGGGGCCAAAAACATTCAGTACTTC.